The next 21 T cell receptor beta chains were all read from a single sample in a study of blood T cell repertoires in COVID-19 (dated by TCRdb to the early 2020s). The library came from the immunoSEQ multiplex PCR assay. TCRdb provides this immuneACCESS table in a form limited to in-frame rearrangements. Some clones are lacking; in checked studies, under half of them reflect an unresolved V gene, and why the rest are absent is not known. This sample has 400,000 to 550,000 clones in its table, and roughly 90% of those were observed once. The ten largest clones represent 4.3% of the sample. Sequencing input: peripheral blood. The receptors derive from a woman under 40 with acute or convalescent COVID-19.

The V and J genes are TRBV2 and TRBJ2-3; D may be TRBD2 (6 bases). V lost 4 bases and J 0 bases, leaving 8 bases between the germline ends. From germline, CDR1 is SNHLY and CDR2 FYNNEI. The CDR3 extends over 14 amino acids. CDR3 sequence reads: CASSGGLSTDTQYF. In DNA, the CDR3 is TGTGCCAGCAGTGGGGGACTCAGCACAGATACGCAGTATTTT.

The CDR3 region is CASSPPDRGSGGELFF. The CDR3 nucleotides are TGTGCCAGCAGCCCGCCGGACAGGGGATCGGGCGGGGAGCTGTTTTTT. The rearrangement links TRBV5-4 to TRBJ2-2; 9 positions agree with TRBD1. CDR3 size: 16 residues. CDR1 is SGHNT and CDR2 is YYREEE in the germline V gene (reference sequence). V was pared by 4 bases and J by 7 bases, with 11 bases of the junction left unmatched.

The rearrangement uses TRBV27 and TRBJ2-1; 8 bases fit TRBD2. This CDR3 is 15 amino acids long. CDR1 and CDR2 (germline): MNHEY, SMNVEV (reference sequence). V trimming: 4 bases; J trimming: 7 bases; junction bases outside the gene matches: 9. CDR3 amino acids: CASSYGTSLWNEQFF. The CDR3 coding sequence is TGTGCCAGCAGTTACGGGACTAGTCTGTGGAATGAGCAGTTCTTC.

This chain uses TRBV13 with TRBJ2-5; no firm D call. The germline V gene has CDR1 PRHDT and CDR2 FYEKMQ (reference sequence). There are 13 residues in the CDR3. The ends were cut back, 3 bases at V and 3 bases at J, with 8 bases in the middle. CDR3 coding DNA: TGTGCCAGCAGCTTTTCAGAGGAAGAGACCCAGTACTTC. This encodes CASSFSEEETQYF.

The V call is TRBV28, the J call TRBJ1-2; D may be TRBD1 (5 bases). Germline V gene lookup returns CDR1 MDHEN and CDR2 SYDVKM. CDR3 length equals 15 residues. The V gene lost 6 bases and the J gene lost 1 base, with 15 bases spanning the gap. CDR3 sequence reads: CASSPSDTDNYGYTF. CDR3 in DNA: TGTGCCAGCAGCCCCTCGGACACAGATAACTATGGCTACACCTTC.

This clone was seen only once. This chain links TRBV7-3 with TRBJ2-1; 8 bases match TRBD2. This CDR3 contains 16 residues. Trimming cost V 4 bases and J 6 bases; bases outside gene matches: 11. CDR1 is SGHTA, CDR2 FQGTGA, per germline. CDR3 nucleotide sequence: TGTGCCAGCAGCTCCCATCCCAGCGGGGGACGCAATGAGCAGTTCTTC. This gives the protein CASSSHPSGGRNEQFF.

This chain connects TRBV7-8 to TRBJ2-1, with 9 positions matching TRBD2. The CDR3 runs to 13 residues. The ends lost 3 bases at V and 6 bases at J; junction bases unmatched: 0. Looked up from germline, CDR1 is SGHVS and CDR2 is FQNEAQ. The CDR3 region is CASSFSGGNEQFF. As DNA, the CDR3 is TGTGCCAGCAGCTTTAGCGGGGGCAATGAGCAGTTCTTC.

This chain connects TRBV5-1 to TRBJ1-1; the match to TRBD1 covers 12 bases. This CDR3 contains 15 residues. V dropped 4 bases and J dropped 11; count of bases not matched to a gene: 12. Per the germline V gene, CDR1 is SGHRS and CDR2 is YFSETQ. CDR3 DNA: TGCGCCAGCAGCCTTTCGGGACAGGGGGCTACCTCGGCTTTCTTT. Encoded protein: CASSLSGQGATSAFF.

V gene TRBV3-1 (or the pseudogene TRBV3-2) combines with J gene TRBJ2-1; 10 bases map to TRBD2. CDR3 length: 15 amino acids. V gave up 5 bases and J gave up 6 bases; unmatched junction bases: 7. The V gene's germline CDR1 is LGHDT and CDR2 YNNKEL (reference sequence). Here the CDR3 reads CASSRKRGGSNEQFF. CDR3 nucleotide sequence: TGTGCCAGCAGCAGAAAGCGGGGGGGGAGCAATGAGCAGTTCTTC.

The V call is TRBV28, the J call TRBJ1-2; TRBD1 might be the D (6 bases). The CDR3 totals 13 residues. V was cut by 3 bases and J by 6 bases, with 11 bases left in between. Germline CDR1 MDHEN, CDR2 SYDVKM. The chain's CDR3 is CASSFNRENGYTF. DNA of the CDR3: TGTGCCAGCAGTTTTAACAGGGAAAATGGCTACACCTTC.

J is TRBJ2-5 and V is TRBV10-3; 9 bases match TRBD1. The CDR3 runs to 16 residues. The J segment lost 4 bases and the V segment lost 0 bases, leaving 6 bases of the junction unmatched. In germline, CDR1 is ENHRY, CDR2 SYGVKD. The DNA for the CDR3 is TGTGCCATCAGTGAGTCTAGGACAGGGGTAGGAGAGACCCAGTACTTC. Its translation is CAISESRTGVGETQYF.

This sequence joins TRBV7-9 and TRBJ1-2; the match to TRBD1 covers 7 bases. J was trimmed by 0 bases and V by 2 bases; bases with no gene match: 15. The CDR3 is 19 amino acids. Germline V gives CDR1 SEHNR, CDR2 FQNEAQ (reference sequence). The CDR3 protein is CASSLLTGPLRGPNYGYTF. Here the CDR3 DNA reads TGTGCCAGCAGCTTATTGACAGGGCCACTCAGGGGACCTAACTATGGCTACACCTTC.

The CDR3 sequence is CSVLTADEKLFF. CDR3 sequence (DNA): TGCAGCGTCTTAACAGCCGATGAAAAACTGTTTTTT. V gene TRBV29-1 combines with J gene TRBJ1-4, with D uncertain. V was clipped by 6 bases and J by 6 bases, with 11 bases between them. The germline V gene has CDR1 SQVTM and CDR2 ANQGSEA. The CDR3 has 12 residues.

The sample holds a few counts of this clone. The chain combines TRBV28 with TRBJ2-5; D remains ambiguous. The CDR3 extends over 13 amino acids. In germline, CDR1 is MDHEN, CDR2 SYDVKM. Trimming cost V 5 bases and J 4 bases, with 11 bases left between them. CDR3 DNA sequence: TGTGCCAGCAGTCCCCCCATGTCAGAGACCCAGTACTTC. Residues: CASSPPMSETQYF.

V is TRBV9 and J is TRBJ2-1; a possible D gene is TRBD2 (7 bases). The ends were cut back, 4 bases at V and 7 bases at J, with 18 bases in the middle. This CDR3 comprises 15 residues. CDR1 is SGDLS and CDR2 is YYNGEE in the germline V gene. CDR3 sequence: CASSLNGGGLNEQFF. DNA of the CDR3: TGTGCCAGCAGCCTCAATGGGGGGGGCTTAAATGAGCAGTTCTTC.

A few counts support this clone. The chain employs TRBV7-2 and TRBJ1-3, with a tentative D call TRBD1 (6 bases). The V end was cut by 5 bases, the J end by 2 bases, with 13 bases between. Germline V CDR1 and CDR2: SGHTA, FQGNSA. CDR3 size: 15 residues. The CDR3 sequence: CASSGAGGPGNTIYF. The DNA for the CDR3 is TGTGCCAGCAGCGGAGCGGGGGGCCCTGGAAACACCATATATTTT.

This chain's CDR3 is CASSLAPGVSYEQYF. The CDR3 DNA sequence: TGTGCCAGCAGCTTAGCCCCGGGGGTCTCCTACGAGCAGTACTTC. The chain joins TRBV11-1 to TRBJ2-7; D perhaps matches TRBD2 (6 bases). This CDR3 is built from 15 residues. From germline, CDR1 is SGHAT and CDR2 FQDESV (reference sequence). V was cut by 0 bases and J by 0 bases, with 9 bases left in between.

V is TRBV5-1 and J is TRBJ1-1; D gene ambiguous. CDR3 size: 16 residues. CDR1 is SGHRS, CDR2 YFSETQ, per germline. The V gene lost 2 bases and the J gene lost 5 bases, with 19 bases spanning the gap. CDR3 bases: TGCGCCAGCAGCTTTTTGGGAGGGAAAGGAGAAACTGAAGCTTTCTTT. This encodes CASSFLGGKGETEAFF.

This rearrangement joins TRBV28 to TRBJ2-3; 8 positions match TRBD2. This CDR3 contains 17 residues. Trimming at V came to 5 bases and at J to 0 bases, leaving 10 bases not matched to a gene. Germline V gene sequence: CDR1 MDHEN, CDR2 SYDVKM. The CDR3 is CASSLWSGGGSTDTQYF. CDR3 DNA sequence: TGTGCCAGCAGTCTTTGGTCCGGCGGGGGGAGCACAGATACGCAGTATTTT.

This chain's CDR3 is CASSALGGAVYDTQYF. CDR3 sequence (DNA): TGTGCCAGCAGCGCCCTCGGGGGGGCGGTTTATGATACGCAGTATTTT. V gene TRBV9 combines with J gene TRBJ2-3, with TRBD2 matching 8 bases. Germline CDR1 reads SGDLS; CDR2 reads YYNGEE. Trimming at V came to 3 bases and at J to 6 bases, leaving 12 bases not matched to a gene. The CDR3 runs 16 residues.

CDR3 sequence (DNA): TGCGCCAGCAGTTTCAATGCCCGGGACAGTAATTCACCCCTCCACTTT. This gives the protein CASSFNARDSNSPLHF. V usage is TRBV5-1 and J usage is TRBJ1-6; TRBD1 agrees at 7 bases. CDR1 and CDR2 from the germline V gene are SGHRS and YFSETQ. The CDR3 spans 16 residues. V dropped 5 bases and J dropped 6; count of bases not matched to a gene: 11.